The 26 T cell receptor beta chains given below trace back to one sample, sequenced in a study. TCRdb recomputed calls from the 5' RACE reads with MiXCR, one row per CDR3 protein. The sample yields just under 65,000 distinct CDR3 sequences, 20% to 25% seen once. The source material was memory CD4+ T cells sorted from a lymph node. Indicated subset: memory CD4+ T cells, CD4+CD45RO+CD25-. The receptors were gathered from a female donor with breast cancer.

The genes are TRBV7-2 and TRBJ1-4; no firm D call. This CDR3 has 15 amino acids. The germline V and J ends were trimmed by 5 bases and 8 bases, with 18 bases remaining between them. Per germline, CDR1 SGHTA and CDR2 FQGNSA. In DNA, the CDR3 is TGTGCCAGCAGCCTCAACCCCGGGAACAACGAAAAACTGTTTTTT. Protein sequence: CASSLNPGNNEKLFF.

The table lists this clonotype with a few counts. This chain uses TRBV7-2 with TRBJ2-7; D may be TRBD1 (6 bases). Per the germline V gene, CDR1 is SGHTA and CDR2 is FQGNSA. V gave up 4 bases and J gave up 1 base, with 11 bases separating them. The CDR3 consists of 14 residues. The CDR3 sequence: CASSSTGLSYEQYF. CDR3 bases: TGTGCCAGCAGCTCGACAGGCTTATCCTACGAGCAGTACTTC. Variable domain in full (rest from reference TRBV7-2 and TRBJ2-7): GAGVSQSPSNKVTEKGKDVELRCDPISGHTALYWYRQSLGQGLEFLIYFQGNSAPDKSGLPSDRFSAERTGGSVSTLTIQRTQQEDSAVYLCASSSTGLSYEQYFGPGTRLTVT.

This clonotype was observed a few times. The rearrangement links TRBV5-5 to TRBJ1-1, with D uncertain. The CDR3 is 15 residues long. The germline gives CDR1 SGHKS, CDR2 YYEKEE (reference sequence). V lost 4 bases and J lost 1, with 14 bases in between. CDR3 sequence: CASSRNVRGNTEAFF. DNA for the CDR3: TGTGCCAGCAGCCGAAACGTCCGGGGGAACACTGAAGCTTTCTTT.

This chain connects TRBV12-3 or TRBV12-4 to TRBJ1-4; TRBD1 might be the D (5 bases). The CDR3 length is 15 residues. The ends were cut back, 4 bases at V and 0 bases at J, with 9 bases in the middle. CDR3 coding DNA: TGTGCCAGCAGTTGGCAGGGTCCAACTAATGAAAAACTGTTTTTT. Translation: CASSWQGPTNEKLFF.

This clonotype was recorded a few times. The J gene is TRBJ1-1, the V gene TRBV2, with unresolved D. Between the trimmed V and J ends, which lost 6 bases and 0 bases, there was a span of 14 bases. Germline V gives CDR1 SNHLY, CDR2 FYNNEI. This CDR3 has 15 amino acids. The CDR3 DNA is TGTGCCAGCAGGGAAACGGTTACCTTGAACACTGAAGCTTTCTTT. Translating it yields CASRETVTLNTEAFF.

This clonotype was observed a handful of times. V usage is TRBV5-5 and J usage is TRBJ1-1; D is perhaps TRBD1 (5 bases). V was pared by 2 bases and J by 4 bases, with 12 bases between. This CDR3 is 14 amino acids long. Looked up from germline, CDR1 is SGHKS and CDR2 is YYEKEE (reference sequence). The CDR3 sequence is CASSFGGAGTEAFF. CDR3 sequence (DNA): TGTGCCAGCAGCTTTGGTGGGGCGGGCACTGAAGCTTTCTTT.

This clonotype was observed at least ten times. The chain carries TRBV4-1 and TRBJ1-1; D gene ambiguous. This CDR3 is 17 amino acids long. Trimming removed 4 bases at V and 3 bases at J, with 21 bases between. Germline loops: CDR1 MGHRA, CDR2 YSYEKL. For the CDR3, the DNA is TGCGCCAGCAGCCGCTCCCACATGGGGTTGGGGTACACTGAAGCTTTCTTT. The encoded protein is CASSRSHMGLGYTEAFF.

There are a few counts of this clonotype. The chain employs TRBV5-1 and TRBJ2-1; 11 nucleotides align to TRBD1. The CDR3 loop spans 15 amino acids. Germline V CDR1 and CDR2: SGHRS, YFSETQ. The junction had 9 bases not matched to a gene; V was cut back by 5 bases and J by 8 bases. CDR3 DNA sequence: TGCGCCAGCAGAAAAACCGGGACAGGGGGGCATGAGCAGTTCTTC. It codes for CASRKTGTGGHEQFF.

The CDR3 spells CASTPTRGQSNQPQHF. CDR3 sequence (DNA): TGTGCCAGTACACCCACGAGGGGGCAGAGCAATCAGCCCCAGCATTTT. The chain is built from TRBV19 and TRBJ1-5, with 7 bases lining up with TRBD1. After removal of 7 bases from V and 1 base from J, the junction contained 10 bases not matched to a gene. Germline V lookup: CDR1 LNHDA, CDR2 SQIVND (reference sequence). The CDR3 sequence is 16 residues long.

The rearrangement uses TRBV6-1 and TRBJ2-3; D is perhaps TRBD1 or TRBD2 (5 bases each). The CDR3 length is 13 residues. V was cut by 3 bases and J by 5 bases, with 9 bases left in between. The V gene's germline CDR1 is MNHNS and CDR2 SASEGT. The CDR3, as DNA: TGTGCCAGCAGTGAGAGGGGTCTAGATACGCAGTATTTT. It encodes CASSERGLDTQYF.

The chain has TRBV5-1 and TRBJ2-3; 10 bases fit TRBD2. V was clipped by 4 bases and J by 4 bases; unmatched bases: 3. This CDR3 has 14 residues. Germline V gene data show CDR1 as SGHRS and CDR2 as YFSETQ. In DNA, the CDR3 is TGCGCCAGCAGCACAGCGGGAGGGGCAGATACGCAGTATTTT. The encoded protein is CASSTAGGADTQYF.

In its sample, this clonotype was seen a few times. This chain joins TRBV7-2 and TRBJ1-1; tentatively, D is TRBD1 (5 bases). Germline loops: CDR1 SGHTA, CDR2 FQGNSA. V lost 6 bases, J lost 1 base, and 9 bases lay in between. The CDR3 sequence is 13 residues long. The CDR3 protein is CASRQQANTEAFF. CDR3 DNA: TGTGCCAGCAGACAACAGGCGAACACTGAAGCTTTCTTT.

The chain recombines TRBV20-1 with TRBJ1-2; maybe TRBD1 (5 bases). V lost 1 base, J lost 0 bases, and 9 bases lay in between. The CDR3 has 14 residues. Germline values: CDR1 DFQATT, CDR2 SNEGSKA (reference sequence). CDR3 residues: CSARGGSSNYGYTF. For the CDR3, the DNA is TGCAGTGCTAGAGGGGGCAGCTCTAACTATGGCTACACCTTC.

The chain joins TRBV20-1 to TRBJ1-4; 7 bases are a match to TRBD1. After removal of 6 bases from V and 8 bases from J, the junction contained 9 bases not matched to a gene. Germline V gene data show CDR1 as DFQATT and CDR2 as SNEGSKA (reference sequence). The CDR3 is 13 amino acids. The CDR3 here is CSALGTVPEKLFF. The CDR3 DNA is TGCAGTGCATTAGGGACAGTCCCCGAAAAACTGTTTTTT.

The chain combines TRBV4-3 with TRBJ2-3; D not resolved. V was clipped by 6 bases and J by 1 base, with 11 bases between them. This CDR3 has 14 amino acids. Germline V CDR1 and CDR2: LGHNA, YSLEER. The CDR3 is CASSANYRTDTQYF. The CDR3 DNA sequence: TGCGCCAGCAGTGCGAACTATCGCACAGATACGCAGTATTTT.

This clonotype came up many times. This chain joins TRBV29-1 and TRBJ2-6, with unresolved D. Germline V CDR1 and CDR2: SQVTM, ANQGSEA. CDR3 length: 15 amino acids. Trimming pared 4 bases from V and 0 bases from J, leaving 10 bases between. The DNA of the CDR3 is TGCAGCGTTGTCTCTTCCGGCTCTGGGGCCAACGTCCTGACTTTC. It specifies CSVVSSGSGANVLTF.

In this sample, this clonotype turned up a few times. The chain carries TRBV28 and TRBJ1-1, with 8 bases matching TRBD1. This CDR3 comprises 15 residues. The germline V gene encodes CDR1 MDHEN and CDR2 SYDVKM. V lost 5 bases and J lost 11; bases outside the gene matches: 16. CDR3 in amino acids: CASSPPYGTGAGAFF. In DNA, the CDR3 is TGTGCCAGCAGTCCGCCCTATGGGACAGGAGCCGGGGCTTTCTTT.

This clonotype was detected a few times. The chain couples TRBV5-6 to TRBJ2-2; possibly TRBD1 or TRBD2 for D (6 bases each). This CDR3 has 15 amino acids. Germline V lookup: CDR1 SGHDT, CDR2 YYEEEE. The V and J ends lost 4 bases and 6 bases respectively, with 16 bases between them. DNA for the CDR3: TGTGCCAGCAGCACCCAAGGGGGGTTGTCCGGGGAGCTGTTTTTT. Its protein product is CASSTQGGLSGELFF.

The V call is TRBV6-1, the J call TRBJ2-3, with D unclear. CDR1 is MNHNS, CDR2 SASEGT, per germline. V was shortened by 7 bases and J by 2 bases, with 16 bases between the two germline ends. The CDR3 is 15 amino acids. CDR3 region: CASTPPFQLTDTQYF. In nucleotides, the CDR3 is TGTGCCAGCACCCCCCCGTTTCAGCTCACAGATACGCAGTATTTT.

With respect to this clonotype: This may come from a read error, since a much larger clone is one base off. The chain links TRBV4-3 to TRBJ1-2; 7 nucleotides match TRBD1. Germline CDR1 is LGHNA and CDR2 is YSLEER. The CDR3 contains 15 residues. For the CDR3, the DNA is TGCGCCAGCAGCCCTCTAGGACAGGATTACTATGGCCACACCTTC. As protein: CASSPLGQDYYGHTF.

This chain links TRBV21-1 with TRBJ1-1. TRBV21-1 is listed as a pseudogene. The CDR3 runs 17 residues. The CDR3 region is CASSKKRRERFCTEAFF. CDR3 nucleotides: TGTGCCAGCAGCAAGAAAAGGAGGGAGCGGTTCTGCACTGAAGCTTTCTTT.

J is TRBJ2-7 and V is TRBV7-9, with D uncertain. Germline loops: CDR1 SEHNR, CDR2 FQNEAQ (reference sequence). Trimming removed 4 bases from V and 5 bases from J, with 18 bases in between. The CDR3 loop spans 15 amino acids. CDR3 DNA: TGTGCCAGCAGCTCCCTACCAGCTACATCCCACGAGCAGTACTTC. Encoded protein: CASSSLPATSHEQYF. The variable domain in full, with the rest retrieved from reference TRBV7-9 and TRBJ2-7, is DTGVSQNPRHKITKRGQNVTFRCDPISEHNRLYWYRQTLGQGPEFLTYFQNEAQLEKSRLLSDRFSAERPKGSFSTLEIQRTEQGDSAMYLCASSSLPATSHEQYFGPGTRLTVT.

This clonotype was seen a few times. The V call is TRBV21-1, the J call TRBJ1-5; TRBD1, the D gene given by the table, was not confirmed from the DNA. TRBV21-1 is a pseudogene segment. The CDR3 runs to 19 residues. The chain's CDR3 is CASSTTPGQGIYSNQPQHF. The CDR3 nucleotides read TGTGCCAGCAGCACCACCCCGGGACAGGGAATATATAGCAATCAGCCCCAGCATTTT.

This clonotype was seen more than once but under ten times. The CDR3 nucleotides read TGTGCCAGCAGCCGAAATAGTTTAATTACGCAGTATTTT. Encoded protein: CASSRNSLITQYF. The rearrangement joins TRBV7-2 to TRBJ2-3; D gene unclear. Germline V gives CDR1 SGHTA, CDR2 FQGNSA. Trimming removed 5 bases from V and 8 bases from J, with 14 bases in between. This CDR3 comprises 13 residues.

The CDR3 loop is CASSTGTGDEKLFF. The DNA of the CDR3 is TGCGCCAGCAGCACCGGGACAGGGGATGAAAAACTGTTTTTT. J is TRBJ1-4 and V is TRBV5-1, with 10 positions matching TRBD1. V lost 4 bases and J lost 6; bases outside the gene matches: 3. Germline V gene sequence: CDR1 SGHRS, CDR2 YFSETQ. This CDR3 has 14 residues.

The rearrangement uses TRBV20-1 and TRBJ2-7, with D possibly TRBD1 on 6 matching bases. CDR3 length equals 13 residues. Germline values: CDR1 DFQATT, CDR2 SNEGSKA (reference sequence). With 6 bases removed from V and 3 bases from J, the gap between germline ends came to 15 bases. The CDR3: CSAETGRVYEQYF. The CDR3 bases are TGCAGTGCGGAAACAGGGCGGGTCTACGAGCAGTACTTC.